Following are 17 T cell receptor beta chains from one sample sequenced in a study of cytomegalovirus exposure and HLA in healthy donors. 60 Vbeta and 13 Jbeta primers were used in PCR. The method was immunoSEQ multiplex PCR; TCRdb's version includes in-frame clones alone and lacks a portion of them. The table has approximately 150,000 clones, around 68% seen once. The sequencing input was PBMCs. The receptor set was obtained from a young man in good health and CMV-seropositive.

This clone came up a few times. The rearrangement uses TRBV28 and TRBJ2-3, with D possibly matching TRBD2 (6 bases). The germline V and J ends were trimmed by 3 bases and 1 base, with 14 bases remaining between them. From germline, CDR1 is MDHEN and CDR2 SYDVKM. This CDR3 comprises 16 residues. The CDR3 sequence: CASSFKRARGTDTQYF. The CDR3 DNA follows: TGTGCCAGCAGTTTTAAGCGGGCCCGTGGCACAGATACGCAGTATTTT.

The chain is built from TRBV28 and TRBJ1-1, with a weak D call TRBD1 (6 bases). From germline, CDR1 is MDHEN and CDR2 SYDVKM. This CDR3 has 14 amino acids. The germline V and J ends were trimmed by 5 bases and 7 bases, with 17 bases remaining between them. The chain's CDR3 is CASSKGGSGGEAFF. CDR3 bases: TGTGCCAGCAGTAAGGGGGGATCGGGGGGTGAAGCTTTCTTT. Using reference TRBV28 and TRBJ1-1 for the parts outside the CDR3, the full variable domain is DVKVTQSSRYLVKRTGEKVFLECVQDMDHENMFWYRQDPGLGLRLIYFSYDVKMKEKGDIPEGYSVSREKKERFSLILESASTNQTSMYLCASSKGGSGGEAFFGQGTRLTVV.

The V call is TRBV18, the J call TRBJ1-2, with 9 bases identical to TRBD1. CDR3 length: 16 amino acids. Trimming at V came to 3 bases and at J to 7 bases, leaving 12 bases not matched to a gene. The germline V gene encodes CDR1 KGHSH and CDR2 LQKENI. CDR3 nucleotide sequence: TGTGCCAGCTCACCCCAGGGACAGGGAAGTCGTCGTGGCTACACCTTC. This translates into CASSPQGQGSRRGYTF.

The CDR3 here is CASSQGQGVIVDTQYF. The DNA of the CDR3 is TGCGCCAGCAGCCAGGGACAGGGGGTTATCGTAGATACGCAGTATTTT. The chain links TRBV4-1 to TRBJ2-3; TRBD1 agrees at 11 bases. The CDR3 is 16 residues long. Looked up from germline, CDR1 is MGHRA and CDR2 is YSYEKL. Losses at the gene ends were 3 bases for V and 5 bases for J; bases not matched to a gene: 7.

This chain links TRBV2 with TRBJ2-3, with 8 nucleotides matching TRBD2. CDR1 SNHLY and CDR2 FYNNEI come from the germline V gene. CDR3 size: 15 residues. The V and J ends lost 7 bases and 4 bases, in that order; junction bases with no gene match: 10. CDR3 in amino acids: CASTPGLAGSDTQYF. CDR3 nucleotide sequence: TGTGCCAGCACCCCAGGGTTAGCGGGATCAGATACGCAGTATTTT.

The chain links TRBV7-9 to TRBJ2-1; TRBD2 agrees at 7 bases. The CDR3 covers 16 residues. Trimming removed 5 bases from V and 7 bases from J; junction bases left unmatched: 14. Germline V gene lookup returns CDR1 SEHNR and CDR2 FQNEAQ (reference sequence). The CDR3 loop reads CASSGGRAGIRNEQFF. CDR3 nucleotides: TGTGCCAGCAGCGGAGGGAGGGCAGGGATTAGAAATGAGCAGTTCTTC.

This clone was observed once. The V and J genes are TRBV5-6 and TRBJ1-2; D possibly corresponds to TRBD1 (6 bases). The germline V gene has CDR1 SGHDT and CDR2 YYEEEE. CDR3 length: 14 residues. V shed 4 bases and J shed 3 bases, with 13 bases lying between them. CDR3 sequence: CASSRGTWDYGYTF. The CDR3 nucleotides read TGTGCCAGCAGCCGAGGGACATGGGACTATGGCTACACCTTC. The whole variable domain, filled in from reference TRBV5-6 and TRBJ1-2, reads DAGVTQSPTHLIKTRGQQVTLRCSPKSGHDTVSWYQQALGQGPQFIFQYYEEEERQRGNFPDRFSGHQFPNYSSELNVNALLLGDSALYLCASSRGTWDYGYTFGSGTRLTVV.

The chain is built from TRBV7-9 and TRBJ2-3, with TRBD1 matching 8 bases. Germline CDR1 and CDR2: SEHNR and FQNEAQ (reference sequence). With V trimmed by 5 bases and J by 6 bases, 4 bases remained unmatched. The CDR3 is 13 amino acids. In DNA form, the CDR3 reads TGTGCCAGCAGCACCAGGGGGCCCGATACGCAGTATTTT. It translates to CASSTRGPDTQYF.

The chain is built from TRBV18 and TRBJ1-4; 7 nucleotides line up with TRBD1. The J segment lost 4 bases and the V segment lost 8 bases, leaving 4 bases of the junction unmatched. This CDR3 contains 13 residues. CDR1 is KGHSH and CDR2 is LQKENI in the germline V gene. The CDR3: CASLGTVNEKLFF. CDR3 in DNA: TGTGCCAGCCTTGGGACAGTTAATGAAAAACTGTTTTTT. Based on the CDR3 plus reference TRBV18 and TRBJ1-4, the full variable domain is NAGVMQNPRHLVRRRGQEARLRCSPMKGHSHVYWYRQLPEEGLKFMVYLQKENIIDESGMPKERFSAEFPKEGPSILRIQQVVRGDSAAYFCASLGTVNEKLFFGSGTQLSVL.

The DNA of the CDR3 is TGTGCCAGCGATAGGGACAGACACACTAACTATGGCTACACCTTC. It encodes CASDRDRHTNYGYTF. The chain links TRBV2 to TRBJ1-2; 7 bases fit TRBD1. The CDR3 is 15 residues long. Germline V gene lookup returns CDR1 SNHLY and CDR2 FYNNEI. The V segment lost 8 bases and the J segment 0 bases; nucleotides outside the gene matches: 9.

The genes are TRBV6-5 and TRBJ2-5; weak D call: TRBD2 (5 bases). The J call is in doubt because the DNA end fits TRBJ2-7 better. The germline V gene has CDR1 MNHEY and CDR2 SVGAGI. The CDR3 contains 15 residues. The chain's CDR3 is CASSYSKRSLYEQYF. DNA for the CDR3: TGTGCCAGCAGTTACTCCAAGCGGAGCCTCTACGAGCAGTACTTC.

The chain carries TRBV7-9 and TRBJ2-3; 7 bases match TRBD2. This CDR3 is 12 amino acids long. CDR1 is SEHNR, CDR2 FQNEAQ, per germline (reference sequence). After removal of 5 bases from V and 6 bases from J, the junction contained 2 bases not matched to a gene. CDR3 loop: CASSAGGDTQYF. DNA for the CDR3: TGTGCCAGCAGCGCCGGGGGGGATACGCAGTATTTT.

The chain uses TRBV5-1 and TRBJ2-7; 8 bases match TRBD2. V shed 3 bases and J 7 bases; nucleotides not matched to a gene: 6. CDR1 is SGHRS and CDR2 is YFSETQ in the germline V gene. This CDR3 is built from 13 residues. CDR3 sequence reads: CASSYGTSREQYF. CDR3 DNA sequence: TGCGCCAGCAGCTACGGGACTAGTCGGGAGCAGTACTTC.

This clone was picked up a small number of times. The chain joins TRBV7-8 to TRBJ2-7, with D unclear. V lost 1 base to trimming and J lost 6 bases, with 7 bases between them. The CDR3 is 12 residues long. Germline V gene sequence: CDR1 SGHVS, CDR2 FQNEAQ. CDR3 loop: CASSLGPGEQYF. DNA for the CDR3: TGTGCCAGCAGCTTAGGGCCAGGCGAGCAGTACTTC.

This clone came up a few times. The CDR3 coding sequence is TGTGCCAGCAGCCAGCTTCTCGGGGGGAACGGTGAGCAGTTCTTC. It is translated as CASSQLLGGNGEQFF. This sequence joins TRBV14 and TRBJ2-1; 7 bases match TRBD2. The germline gives CDR1 SGHDN, CDR2 FVKESK. V gave up 3 bases and J gave up 9 bases; unmatched junction bases: 11. The CDR3 contains 15 residues.

The chain combines TRBV11-2 with TRBJ2-3, with 7 nucleotides matching TRBD1. With 5 bases clipped from V and 2 bases from J, the junction kept 13 bases outside the gene matches. This CDR3 is built from 17 residues. The germline V gene encodes CDR1 SGHAT and CDR2 FQNNGV. In nucleotides, the CDR3 is TGTGCCAGCAGCCCAACCGGGACAGAGATCTACACAGATACGCAGTATTTT. It yields the protein CASSPTGTEIYTDTQYF.

The V gene is TRBV6-5, the J gene TRBJ2-7; 9 bases are a match to TRBD2. Per germline, CDR1 MNHEY and CDR2 SVGAGI. V dropped 7 bases and J dropped 1; count of bases not matched to a gene: 8. The CDR3 is 15 amino acids. The CDR3 nucleotides are TGTGCCAGCACCACGCTAGCGGGGAATTCCTACGAGCAGTACTTC. Protein product: CASTTLAGNSYEQYF.